The T cell receptor beta chain under discussion was sequenced for a study of blood T cell repertoires in COVID-19. Across the whole study: T cells, B-cell-depleted T cells, or PBMCs supplied cDNA or gDNA.

Between the trimmed V and J ends, which lost 6 bases and 8 bases, there was a span of 8 bases. This CDR3 has 11 residues. The table came from immunoSEQ multiplex PCR; TCRdb's copy has only in-frame clones and leaves some out. The sample carries fewer than 100,000 clones, around 83% recorded once. The clonotype comes from a woman aged 45 to 65 with acute or convalescent COVID-19. The chain couples TRBV12-3 or TRBV12-4 to TRBJ2-1, with D uncertain. Sequenced input: peripheral blood. CDR3 in DNA: TGTGCCAGCAGCCCGTTCCATGAGCAGTTCTTC. Its translation: CASSPFHEQFF.